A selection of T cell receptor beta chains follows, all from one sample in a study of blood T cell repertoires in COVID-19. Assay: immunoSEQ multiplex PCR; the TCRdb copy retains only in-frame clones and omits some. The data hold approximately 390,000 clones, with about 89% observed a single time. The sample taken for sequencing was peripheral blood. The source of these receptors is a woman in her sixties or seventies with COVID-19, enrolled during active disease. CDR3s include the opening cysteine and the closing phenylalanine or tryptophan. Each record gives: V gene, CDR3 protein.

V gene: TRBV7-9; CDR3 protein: CASGDRGTDTQYF
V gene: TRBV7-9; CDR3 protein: CASSRGQGSQETQYF
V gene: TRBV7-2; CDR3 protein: CASSLVPAGLSTEAFF
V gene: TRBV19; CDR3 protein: CASSIPRATEAFF
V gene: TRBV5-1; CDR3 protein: CASSPNRGNYGYTF
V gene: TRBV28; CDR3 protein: CASSFLSQSYEKLFF
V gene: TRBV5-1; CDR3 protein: CASSPGQGLSYEQYF
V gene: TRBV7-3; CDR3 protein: CASSFRDGYTF
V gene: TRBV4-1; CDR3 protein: CASSQGQVGFGELFF
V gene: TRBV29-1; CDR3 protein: CSVLEGTTVNTIYF
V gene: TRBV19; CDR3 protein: CASSRTGVNYGYTF
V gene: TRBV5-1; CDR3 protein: CASSLEGTGFGETQYF
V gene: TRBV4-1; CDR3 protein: CASSMRGGQGVIDGYTF
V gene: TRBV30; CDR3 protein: CAWRGDRGQPQHF
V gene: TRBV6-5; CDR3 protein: CASNPGPRVEKLFF
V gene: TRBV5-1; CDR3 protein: CASSLAQGAAITEAFF
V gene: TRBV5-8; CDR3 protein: CASSFTYRGEAFF
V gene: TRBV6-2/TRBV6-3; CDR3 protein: CASSYTSLRDTQYF
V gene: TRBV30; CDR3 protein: CAWKDGEAFF
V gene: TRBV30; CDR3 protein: CAWGTGTGVLREKLFF
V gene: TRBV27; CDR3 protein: CASSNGDSNSPLHF
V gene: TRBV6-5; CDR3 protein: CASSYSASAGYEQYF
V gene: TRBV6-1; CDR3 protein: CASSGTSGASSYNEQFF
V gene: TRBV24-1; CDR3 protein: CATSDFRAGVAGELFF
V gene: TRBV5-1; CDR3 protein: CASRIGGNTEAFF
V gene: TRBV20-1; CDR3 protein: CSADRNEKLFF
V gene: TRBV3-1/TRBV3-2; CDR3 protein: CASSPSGGAGELFF
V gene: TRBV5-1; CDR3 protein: CASSLDIHSTDTQYF
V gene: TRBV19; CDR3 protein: CASSIQENTGELFF
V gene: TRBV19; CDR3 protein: CASRTGGATEAFF
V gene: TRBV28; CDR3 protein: CASRRWGVNTEAFF
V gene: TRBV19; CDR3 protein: CASSIRQATGELFF
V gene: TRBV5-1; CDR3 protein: CASSLNARNYGYTF
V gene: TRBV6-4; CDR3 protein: CASSAEQGSNYGYTF
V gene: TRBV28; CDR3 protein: CASSFSTGRRGRGYGYTF
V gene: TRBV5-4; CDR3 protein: CASSLGAGGSYNEQFF
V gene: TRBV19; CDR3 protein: CASSTGQGYEQYF
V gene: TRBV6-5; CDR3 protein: CASSYGGGSYEQYF
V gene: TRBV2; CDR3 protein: CASSENTGWMNTEAFF
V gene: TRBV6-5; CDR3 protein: CASSYSVGRGNEQFF
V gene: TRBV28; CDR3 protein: CASSSPGLPSGNTIYF
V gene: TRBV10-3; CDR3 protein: CAISAGTNGYTF
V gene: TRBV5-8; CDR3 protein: CASSLGSGAVTDTQYF
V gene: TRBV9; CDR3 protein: CASSVGLAEYNEQFF
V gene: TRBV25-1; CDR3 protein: CASRDGRTF
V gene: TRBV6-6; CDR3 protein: CASSQQGKNTGELFF
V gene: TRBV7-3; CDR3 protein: CASSLGHSGEQYF
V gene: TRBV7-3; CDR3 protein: CASSLNPGVANYGYTF
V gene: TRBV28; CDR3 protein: CASSLVGANYGYTF
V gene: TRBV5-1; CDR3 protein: CASSPPTSGGADNEQFF
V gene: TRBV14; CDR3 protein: CASSPWTRNSPLHF
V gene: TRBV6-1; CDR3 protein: CASSEAAGWSSPLHF
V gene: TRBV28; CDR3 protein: CASSLRVEGRGAAKNIQYF
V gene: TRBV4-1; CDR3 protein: CASSRGDRLNTEAFF